The 17 T cell receptor beta chains below were found in one sample sequenced in a study of blood T cell repertoires in COVID-19. Clones were read by immunoSEQ multiplex PCR, and TCRdb kept only the in-frame ones, dropping some. The sample consists of 300,000 to 400,000 clones, approximately 91% of them appearing once. The specimen was peripheral blood. All receptors come from a woman in her 70s with COVID-19, enrolled during active disease.

The chain is built from TRBV3-1 (or the pseudogene TRBV3-2) and TRBJ1-3; a possible D gene is TRBD1 (5 bases). V lost 8 bases and J 4 bases, leaving 15 bases between the germline ends. CDR3 length equals 14 residues. CDR1 is LGHDT, CDR2 YNNKEL, per germline (reference sequence). The CDR3 DNA reads TGTGCCAGCGCCCTAAGGGGTGGGGGAAACACCATATATTTT. Translation gives CASALRGGGNTIYF.

V usage is TRBV15 and J usage is TRBJ2-7, with 10 bases identical to TRBD2. This CDR3 region has 16 residues. V was pared by 1 base and J by 3 bases, with 6 bases of the junction left unmatched. Germline assignment: CDR1 LNHNV and CDR2 YYDKDF (reference sequence). CDR3 DNA: TGTGCCACCAGCAGAGTCCTAGCGGGGGTGGACTACGAGCAGTACTTC. Its translation: CATSRVLAGVDYEQYF.

The chain recombines TRBV19 with TRBJ1-1, with TRBD1 identical over 8 bases. The CDR3 totals 16 residues. V lost 3 bases, J lost 3 bases, and 9 bases stayed unmatched. Germline V gene data show CDR1 as LNHDA and CDR2 as SQIVND (reference sequence). CDR3 nucleotide sequence: TGTGCCAGTAGTATCCGTGACAGGGGAGATGACACTGAAGCTTTCTTT. It codes for CASSIRDRGDDTEAFF.

V is TRBV4-2 and J is TRBJ1-2; 8 positions match TRBD1. The CDR3 length is 14 residues. The germline gives CDR1 LGHNA, CDR2 YNFKEQ. Trimming took 6 bases from V and 1 from J; bases not matched to a gene: 4. The CDR3 loop reads CASSSGGNNYGYTF. The CDR3, as DNA: TGTGCCAGCAGTTCAGGGGGCAATAACTATGGCTACACCTTC.

The rearrangement links TRBV5-5 to TRBJ2-7; 10 nucleotides align to TRBD1. The ends lost 5 bases at V and 2 bases at J; junction bases unmatched: 4. CDR3 length equals 14 residues. Germline CDR1 SGHKS, CDR2 YYEKEE (reference sequence). CDR3 residues: CASRKDRGTYEQYF. CDR3 in DNA: TGTGCCAGCAGGAAGGACAGGGGGACCTACGAGCAGTACTTC.

The CDR3 sequence is CASSEAFRRGGQETQYF. The CDR3 nucleotides read TGTGCCAGCAGTGAAGCATTTCGGCGGGGGGGGCAAGAGACCCAGTACTTC. The chain is built from TRBV2 and TRBJ2-5; TRBD2 matches 9 bases. V gave up 0 bases and J gave up 2 bases; unmatched junction bases: 7. The CDR3 sequence is 17 residues long. Germline V lookup: CDR1 SNHLY, CDR2 FYNNEI.

Regarding this clone: Other DNA sequences from this sample encode an identical CDR3 as well. The chain carries TRBV10-1 and TRBJ2-2, with D tentatively TRBD2 (5 bases). V was trimmed by 4 bases and J by 0 bases, leaving 6 bases between them. Germline V gene sequence: CDR1 WNHNN, CDR2 SYGVQD (reference sequence). This CDR3 region has 14 residues. The CDR3 spells CASSAGANTGELFF. As DNA, the CDR3 is TGCGCCAGCAGTGCCGGGGCGAACACCGGGGAGCTGTTTTTT.

The gene calls are TRBV5-1 and TRBJ1-2, with 7 bases matching TRBD1. After removal of 4 bases from V and 3 bases from J, the junction contained 9 bases not matched to a gene. The CDR3 is 15 amino acids. CDR1 is SGHRS and CDR2 is YFSETQ in the germline V gene. Written as DNA, the CDR3 is TGCGCCAGCAGCCTCACAGGGGATGGGGACTATGGCTACACCTTC. This translates into CASSLTGDGDYGYTF.

The CDR3 bases are TGTGCCACCAGGCAGGGTTTAGGGGACACTGAAGCTTTCTTT. Encoded protein: CATRQGLGDTEAFF. The V and J genes are TRBV24-1 and TRBJ1-1, with a weak D call TRBD1 (5 bases). V was cut by 7 bases and J by 3 bases, with 14 bases left in between. CDR3 length: 14 amino acids. Germline V lookup: CDR1 KGHDR, CDR2 SFDVKD.

The chain couples TRBV19 to TRBJ2-3, with 10 bases lining up with TRBD2. Germline CDR1 and CDR2: LNHDA and SQIVND (reference sequence). V was pared by 3 bases and J by 4 bases, with 7 bases of the junction left unmatched. CDR3 length: 16 amino acids. CDR3 loop: CASSIGASGGADTQYF. The CDR3 region has the DNA TGTGCCAGTAGTATCGGGGCTAGCGGGGGAGCAGATACGCAGTATTTT.

V gene TRBV27 combines with J gene TRBJ2-7, with D perhaps TRBD1 (5 bases). There are 14 residues in the CDR3. CDR1 and CDR2 from the germline V gene are MNHEY and SMNVEV (reference sequence). Trimming removed 2 bases at V and 2 bases at J, with 10 bases between. The CDR3 bases are TGTGCCAGCAGTTTAAGGGGCACTCCCTACGAGCAGTACTTC. Translating it yields CASSLRGTPYEQYF.

The V call is TRBV11-2, the J call TRBJ1-2; 8 nucleotides line up with TRBD1. This CDR3 has 14 residues. Per the germline V gene, CDR1 is SGHAT and CDR2 is FQNNGV. V was clipped by 5 bases and J by 4 bases; unmatched bases: 6. CDR3 DNA: TGTGCCAGCAGCCCCTTTACAGGGGGCTATGGCTACACCTTC. This sequence encodes CASSPFTGGYGYTF.

The chain joins TRBV2 to TRBJ1-4; D call uncertain. The V end was cut by 3 bases, the J end by 4 bases, with 12 bases between. The CDR3 consists of 15 residues. The V gene's germline CDR1 is SNHLY and CDR2 FYNNEI. CDR3 nucleotide sequence: TGTGCCAGCAGTGAGCTGCGCGGCGGTAATGAAAAACTGTTTTTT. Translated: CASSELRGGNEKLFF.

As regards this clone: Given a much more abundant clone one base away, this may be a read error. This sequence joins TRBV9 and TRBJ2-7; TRBD2 matches at 13 bases. This CDR3 has 14 residues. Germline CDR1 reads SGDLS; CDR2 reads YYNGEE. The V segment lost 3 bases and the J segment 3 bases; nucleotides outside the gene matches: 0. CDR3 protein: CASSGTSGGYEQYF. The CDR3 bases are TGTGCCAGCAGCGGGACTAGCGGGGGCTACGAGCAGTACTTC.

The rearrangement links TRBV11-3 to TRBJ2-6; TRBD1 matches at 10 bases. CDR3 length equals 18 residues. Per germline, CDR1 SGHNT and CDR2 YENEEA. Trimming at V came to 5 bases and at J to 2 bases, leaving 9 bases not matched to a gene. This chain's CDR3 is CASSKSGTGVTGANVLTF. The CDR3 DNA sequence: TGTGCCAGCAGCAAATCCGGGACAGGGGTTACTGGGGCCAACGTCCTGACTTTC.

V is TRBV30 and J is TRBJ1-1; 8 positions match TRBD1. Trimming removed 4 bases from V and 7 bases from J; junction bases left unmatched: 11. In germline, CDR1 is GTSNPN, CDR2 SVGIG (reference sequence). This CDR3 region has 14 residues. CDR3 nucleotide sequence: TGTGCCTGGATGATGACAGGGGTGCTAGGTGAAGCTTTCTTT. It specifies CAWMMTGVLGEAFF.

In this sample, this clone turned up once. The V gene is TRBV10-3, the J gene TRBJ2-5, with a weak D call TRBD2 (7 bases). The CDR3 has 15 amino acids. Germline-derived CDR1 and CDR2 are ENHRY and SYGVKD. V lost 4 bases and J 0 bases, leaving 12 bases between the germline ends. CDR3 nucleotide sequence: TGTGCCATCAGTGGGGGGCGGGGGTACCAAGAGACCCAGTACTTC. Amino acids: CAISGGRGYQETQYF.